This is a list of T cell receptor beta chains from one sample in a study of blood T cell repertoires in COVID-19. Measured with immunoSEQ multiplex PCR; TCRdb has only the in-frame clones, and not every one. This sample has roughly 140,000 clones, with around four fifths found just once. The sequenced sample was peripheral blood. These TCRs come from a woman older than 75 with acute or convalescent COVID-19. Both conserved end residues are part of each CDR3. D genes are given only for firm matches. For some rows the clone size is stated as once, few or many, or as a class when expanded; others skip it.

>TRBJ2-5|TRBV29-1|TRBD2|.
CSVVGAGGGETQYF
TGCAGCGTTGTTGGCGCGGGGGGAGGGGAGACCCAGTACTTC
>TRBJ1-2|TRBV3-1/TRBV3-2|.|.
CASSQASGAWNYGYTF
TGTGCCAGCAGCCAAGCCAGCGGGGCGTGGAACTATGGCTACACCTTC
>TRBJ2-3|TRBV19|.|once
CASSISGQITDTQYF
TGTGCCAGTAGTATTTCTGGGCAGATCACAGATACGCAGTATTTT
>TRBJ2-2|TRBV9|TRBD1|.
CASSPRTGTTGELFF
TGTGCCAGCAGCCCCCGGACAGGGACCACCGGGGAGCTGTTTTTT
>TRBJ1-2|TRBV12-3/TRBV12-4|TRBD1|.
CASSGQGHGYTF
TGTGCCAGCAGCGGACAGGGGCATGGCTACACCTTC
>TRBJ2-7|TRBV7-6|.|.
CASSTRSAKASYEQYF
TGTGCCAGCAGCACCCGATCAGCGAAAGCTTCCTACGAGCAGTACTTC
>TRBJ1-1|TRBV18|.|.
CASSSVLTGMGTEAFF
TGTGCCAGCTCATCCGTTCTAACAGGGATGGGCACTGAAGCTTTCTTT
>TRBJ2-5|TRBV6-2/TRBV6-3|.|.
CASSSRVSETQYF
TGTGCCAGCAGTTCCAGGGTTTCAGAGACCCAGTACTTC
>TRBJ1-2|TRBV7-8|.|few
CASSLAPLPGEGNYGYTF
TGTGCCAGCAGCTTAGCCCCCCTCCCGGGGGAGGGCAACTATGGCTACACCTTC
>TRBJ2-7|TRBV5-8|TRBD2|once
CASSLYSSGTYEQYF
TGTGCCAGCAGCTTGTACTCTAGCGGGACCTACGAGCAGTACTTC
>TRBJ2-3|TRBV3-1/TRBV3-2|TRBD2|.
CASSQRGGGGTDTQYF
TGTGCCAGCAGCCAGAGGGGCGGGGGGGGCACAGATACGCAGTATTTT
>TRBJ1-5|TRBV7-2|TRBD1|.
CASSMGTANFQPQHF
TGTGCCAGCAGCATGGGGACAGCTAACTTTCAGCCCCAGCATTTT
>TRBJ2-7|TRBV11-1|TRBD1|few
CASSPAGTGYGYEQYF
TGTGCCAGCAGCCCCGCGGGGACAGGGTATGGGTACGAGCAGTACTTC
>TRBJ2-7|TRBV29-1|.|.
CSVELAPTYEQYF
TGCAGCGTTGAACTAGCGCCGACCTACGAGCAGTACTTC
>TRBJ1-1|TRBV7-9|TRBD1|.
CASSLFVGQDTEAFF
TGTGCCAGCAGCTTATTTGTCGGACAGGACACTGAAGCTTTCTTT
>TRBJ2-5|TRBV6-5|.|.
CASSRTDSQETQYF
TGTGCCAGCAGTAGGACAGATTCCCAAGAGACCCAGTACTTC
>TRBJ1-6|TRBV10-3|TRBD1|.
CAISERQGANSPLHF
TGTGCCATCAGTGAGAGACAGGGCGCGAATTCACCCCTCCACTTT
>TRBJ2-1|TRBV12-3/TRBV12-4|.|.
CASSFVNEQFF
TGTGCCAGCAGTTTCGTGAATGAGCAGTTCTTC
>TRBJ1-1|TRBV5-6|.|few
CASSLAAGGRTEAFF
TGTGCCAGCAGCTTGGCGGCGGGGGGCCGCACTGAAGCTTTCTTT
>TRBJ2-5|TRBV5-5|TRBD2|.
CASLTKVAGENQETQYF
TGTGCCAGCCTAACAAAGGTAGCGGGGGAGAACCAAGAGACCCAGTACTTC
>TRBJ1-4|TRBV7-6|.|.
CASSLEGGGRNDKLFF
TGTGCCAGCAGCTTGGAAGGCGGGGGCCGGAATGACAAACTGTTTTTT
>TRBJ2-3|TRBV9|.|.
CASSVATPGADTQYF
TGTGCCAGCAGCGTAGCGACTCCAGGGGCAGATACGCAGTATTTT
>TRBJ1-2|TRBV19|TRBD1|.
CASSRDRERFYGYTF
TGTGCCAGTAGTAGGGACAGGGAGAGGTTCTATGGCTACACCTTC
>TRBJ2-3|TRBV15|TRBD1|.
CATSRGTGGTDTQYF
TGTGCCACCAGCAGAGGGACAGGAGGCACAGATACGCAGTATTTT